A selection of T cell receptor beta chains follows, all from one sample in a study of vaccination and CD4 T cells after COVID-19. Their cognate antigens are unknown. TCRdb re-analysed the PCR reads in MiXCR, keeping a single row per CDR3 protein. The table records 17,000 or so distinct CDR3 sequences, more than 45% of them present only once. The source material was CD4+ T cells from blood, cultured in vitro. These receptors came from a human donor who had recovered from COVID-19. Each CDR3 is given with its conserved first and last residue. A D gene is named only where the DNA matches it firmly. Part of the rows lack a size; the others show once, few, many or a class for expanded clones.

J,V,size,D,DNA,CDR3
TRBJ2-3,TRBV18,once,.,TGTGCCAGCTCACCACCTCAAGGTCTCACAGATACGCAGTATTTT,CASSPPQGLTDTQYF
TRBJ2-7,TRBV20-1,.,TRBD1,TGCAGTGCTAGAGAGTGGACAGGGATGGGGGAGCAGTACTTC,CSAREWTGMGEQYF
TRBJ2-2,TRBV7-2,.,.,TGTGCCAGCAGCTTATATACAGGGTCGTATACCGGGGAGCTGTTTTTT,CASSLYTGSYTGELFF
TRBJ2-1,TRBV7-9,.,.,TGTGCCAGCAGCTTTCTCCTAGACAATGAGCAGTTCTTC,CASSFLLDNEQFF
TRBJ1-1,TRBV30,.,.,TGTGCCTGGAGTGTGGAGGGGGGAACTGAAGCTTTCTTT,CAWSVEGGTEAFF
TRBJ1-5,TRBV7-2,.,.,TGTGCCAGCAGCTTAGGGGTCAGTCTCAATCAGCCCCAGCATTTT,CASSLGVSLNQPQHF
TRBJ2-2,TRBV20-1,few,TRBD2,TGCAGTGCTAGCCTAGAACCCGGACTAGCGGGAGTTGGCGGGGAGCTGTTTTTT,CSASLEPGLAGVGGELFF
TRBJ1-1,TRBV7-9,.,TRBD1,TGTGCCAGCAGCCGACAGGACAGGGGGAGCCCTGAAGCTTTCTTT,CASSRQDRGSPEAFF
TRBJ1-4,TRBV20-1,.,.,TGCAGTGCTAGGGATGGGCGGTTAAATGAAAAACTGTTTTTT,CSARDGRLNEKLFF
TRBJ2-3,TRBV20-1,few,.,TGCAGTGCTAGTTTTGGAGGAAGGACCACAGATACGCAGTATTTT,CSASFGGRTTDTQYF
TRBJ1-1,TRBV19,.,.,TGTGCCAGTAGTATACAACGACGTGTGGGAGCTTTCTTT,CASSIQRRVGAFF
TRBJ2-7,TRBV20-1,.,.,TGCAGTGCTAGAACCGGGCCCGGGAACGAGCAGTACTTC,CSARTGPGNEQYF
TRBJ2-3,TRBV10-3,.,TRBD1,TGTGCCTCACGAGGGGACAGAACTGGGGGAACGCAGTATTTT,CASRGDRTGGTQYF
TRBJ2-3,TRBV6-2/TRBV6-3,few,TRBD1,TGTGCCAGCAGTTATAAATCAGGGGGCGACGGCACAGATACGCAGTATTTT,CASSYKSGGDGTDTQYF
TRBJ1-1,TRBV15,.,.,TGTGCCACCAGCAGAGGGCTGAGTTCGGTGAACACTGAAGCTTTCTTT,CATSRGLSSVNTEAFF
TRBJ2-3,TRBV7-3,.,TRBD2,TGTGCCAGCAGCTTACGACTAGCGGGAGGGTTAGATACGCAGTATTTT,CASSLRLAGGLDTQYF
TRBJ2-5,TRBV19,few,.,TGTGCCAGTAGTATAAAAGGGGTCGAGACCCAGTACTTC,CASSIKGVETQYF
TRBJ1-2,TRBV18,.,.,TGTGCCAGCTCCCCCGGGACCGACTTATCTGGCTACACCTTC,CASSPGTDLSGYTF
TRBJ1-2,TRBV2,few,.,TGTGCCAGCAACGAAAGGGGGACCAGTGATGGCTACACCTTC,CASNERGTSDGYTF
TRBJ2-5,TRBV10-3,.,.,TGTGCCACCGCAATATCTATGGAGACCCAGTACTTC,CATAISMETQYF
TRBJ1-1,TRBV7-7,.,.,TGTGCTAGCAGCCTGCAGGATAACACTGAAGCTTTCTTT,CASSLQDNTEAFF
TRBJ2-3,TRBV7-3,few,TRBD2,TGTGCCAGCAGCTTGGGGACTAGCGGAGGAGATACGCAGTATTTT,CASSLGTSGGDTQYF
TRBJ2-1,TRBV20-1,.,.,TGCAGTGCTAGAGATGGGACTTTCCTCGGAAATGAGCAGTTCTTC,CSARDGTFLGNEQFF
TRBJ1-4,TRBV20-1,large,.,TGCAGTGCTGGGGGGATGGATGAAAAACTGTTTTTT,CSAGGMDEKLFF
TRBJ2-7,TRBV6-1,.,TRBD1,TGTGCCAGCAGGGTCAACAGGGGGGAGCAGTACTTC,CASRVNRGEQYF
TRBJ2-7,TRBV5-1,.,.,TGCGCCAGCAGCTCTACCCCGGGACCCACCTACGAGCAGTACTTC,CASSSTPGPTYEQYF
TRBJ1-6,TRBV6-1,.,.,TGTGCCAGCAGTCCGGGGCCGATGGCCCTCCACTTT,CASSPGPMALHF
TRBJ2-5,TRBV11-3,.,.,TGTGCCAGCAGCGCCCAGACCCAAGAGACCCAGTACTTC,CASSAQTQETQYF
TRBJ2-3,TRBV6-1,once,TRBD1,TGTGCCAGCTGGGGCTACCGGGACAGGACTTCAGATACGCAGTATTTT,CASWGYRDRTSDTQYF
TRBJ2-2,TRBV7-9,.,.,TGTGCCAGCAGCTTTTCCGCATCGAACACCGGGGAGCTGTTTTTT,CASSFSASNTGELFF
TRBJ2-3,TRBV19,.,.,TGTGCCAGTACCCGACCCGGGGCAGATACGCAGTATTTT,CASTRPGADTQYF
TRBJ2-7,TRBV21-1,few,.,TGTGCCAGCAGCAAACGTAAGGACAGGGGATTTTACGAGCAGTACTTC,CASSKRKDRGFYEQYF
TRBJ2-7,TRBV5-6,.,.,TGTGCCAGCAGCTTGCAGGGACCCTACGAGCAGTACTTC,CASSLQGPYEQYF
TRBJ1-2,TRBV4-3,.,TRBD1,TGCGCCAGCAGCCATTCTACCGGGACAGGAGCTGGCTACACCTTC,CASSHSTGTGAGYTF
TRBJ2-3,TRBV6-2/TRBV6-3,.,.,TGTGCCAGCACCAAAGGGGGGCATGGTGAAGATACGCAGTATTTT,CASTKGGHGEDTQYF
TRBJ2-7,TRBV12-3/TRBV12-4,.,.,TGTGCCAGCAGTTTCTGGGGGGGCAGCACCTACGAGCAGTACTTC,CASSFWGGSTYEQYF
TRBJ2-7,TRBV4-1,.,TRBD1,TGCGCCAGCAGCCCCTGGACAGGGACTGCGAACGAGCAGTACTTC,CASSPWTGTANEQYF
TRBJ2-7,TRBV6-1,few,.,TGTGCCAGCAGGTCAGGGGCGGGCGAGCAGTACTTC,CASRSGAGEQYF
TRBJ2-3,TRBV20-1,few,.,TGCAGTGCGCACGGGCCTGGCACAGATACGCAGTATTTT,CSAHGPGTDTQYF
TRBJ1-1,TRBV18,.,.,TGTGCCAGCTCACCACGAGGGTTTTGGAAATTGAACACTGAAGCTTTCTTT,CASSPRGFWKLNTEAFF
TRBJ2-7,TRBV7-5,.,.,.,CISVPFPHEQYF
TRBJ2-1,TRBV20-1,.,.,TGCAGTGCTAGTGGTTCCTACAATGAGCAGTTCTTC,CSASGSYNEQFF
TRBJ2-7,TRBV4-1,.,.,TGCGCCAGCAGCCAAGATAGTTGGGGGAAAGAGTACTTC,CASSQDSWGKEYF
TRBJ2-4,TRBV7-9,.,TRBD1,TGTGCCAGCAGCTTAGGATTTGGCAGGGGGACCCAAAACATTCAGTACTTC,CASSLGFGRGTQNIQYF
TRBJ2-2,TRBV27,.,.,TGTGCCAGCAGCCGGGGGAGGGGGGTCCTGGGCACCGGGGAGCTGTTTTTT,CASSRGRGVLGTGELFF
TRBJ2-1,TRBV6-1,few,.,TGTGCCAGCAGCCTACAGAGCTCCTACAATGAGCAGTTCTTC,CASSLQSSYNEQFF